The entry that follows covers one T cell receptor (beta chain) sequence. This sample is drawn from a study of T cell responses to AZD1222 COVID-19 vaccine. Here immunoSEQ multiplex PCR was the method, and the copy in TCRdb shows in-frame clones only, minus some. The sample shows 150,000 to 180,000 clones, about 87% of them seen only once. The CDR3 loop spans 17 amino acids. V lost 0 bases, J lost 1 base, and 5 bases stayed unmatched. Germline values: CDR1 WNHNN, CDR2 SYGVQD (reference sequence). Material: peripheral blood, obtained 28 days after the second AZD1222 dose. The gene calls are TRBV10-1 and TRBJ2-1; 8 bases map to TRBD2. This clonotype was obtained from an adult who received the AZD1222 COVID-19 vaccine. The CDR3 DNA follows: TGCGCCAGCAGTGAGTCGTGGCGGGAGGTGTCCTACAATGAGCAGTTCTTC. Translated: CASSESWREVSYNEQFF.